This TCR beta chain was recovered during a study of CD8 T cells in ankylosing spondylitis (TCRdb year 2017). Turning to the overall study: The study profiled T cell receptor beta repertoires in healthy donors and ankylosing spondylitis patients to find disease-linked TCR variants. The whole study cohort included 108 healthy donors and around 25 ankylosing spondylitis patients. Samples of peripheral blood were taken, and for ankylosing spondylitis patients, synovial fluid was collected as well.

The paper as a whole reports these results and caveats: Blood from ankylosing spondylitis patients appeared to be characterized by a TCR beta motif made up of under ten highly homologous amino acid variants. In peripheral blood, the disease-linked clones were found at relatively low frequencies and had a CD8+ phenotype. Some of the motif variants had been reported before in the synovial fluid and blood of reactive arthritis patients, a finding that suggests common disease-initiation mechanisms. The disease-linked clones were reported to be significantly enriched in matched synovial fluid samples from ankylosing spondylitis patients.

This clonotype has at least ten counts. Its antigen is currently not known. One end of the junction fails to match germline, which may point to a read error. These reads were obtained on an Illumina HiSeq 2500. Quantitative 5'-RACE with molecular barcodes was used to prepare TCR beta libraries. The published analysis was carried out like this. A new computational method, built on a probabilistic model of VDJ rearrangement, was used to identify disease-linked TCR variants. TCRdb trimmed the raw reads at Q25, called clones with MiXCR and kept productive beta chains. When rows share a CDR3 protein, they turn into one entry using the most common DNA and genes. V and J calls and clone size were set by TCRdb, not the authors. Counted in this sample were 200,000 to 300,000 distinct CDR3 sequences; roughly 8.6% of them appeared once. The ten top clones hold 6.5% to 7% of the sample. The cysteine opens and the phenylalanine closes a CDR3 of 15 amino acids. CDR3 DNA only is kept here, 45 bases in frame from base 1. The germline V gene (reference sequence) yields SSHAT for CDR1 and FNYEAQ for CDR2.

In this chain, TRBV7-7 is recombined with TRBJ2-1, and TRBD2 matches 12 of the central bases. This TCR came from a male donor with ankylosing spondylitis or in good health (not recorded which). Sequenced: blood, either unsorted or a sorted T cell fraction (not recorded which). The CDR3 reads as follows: CASSSTSGGYNEQFF. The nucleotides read TGTGCTAGCAGCTCTACTAGCGGGGGGTACAATGAGCAGTTCTTC.